The 20 T cell receptor beta chains below were found in one sample sequenced in a study of cytomegalovirus exposure and HLA in healthy donors. Vbeta (60) and Jbeta (13) primers were used in the PCR. Generated by immunoSEQ multiplex PCR, the TCRdb table keeps only in-frame clones and is missing some. This repertoire shows 200,000 to 300,000 clones, roughly four fifths found once; its top ten account for roughly 2%. The source material was PBMCs. The receptors derive from a woman between 40 and 50 years old in good health and CMV-seropositive.

The rearrangement uses TRBV15 and TRBJ1-1, with D possibly being TRBD1 (5 bases). Germline V gives CDR1 LNHNV, CDR2 YYDKDF (reference sequence). The V end lost 1 base, the J end lost 11 bases, and 11 bases lay between the germline ends. The CDR3 runs to 12 residues. The CDR3 region is CATSRGGLGAFF. For the CDR3, the DNA is TGTGCCACCAGCAGAGGGGGACTTGGGGCTTTCTTT.

The CDR3, as DNA: TGTGCCTGGAGTGTACTCCTGCGGGACACCGGGGAGCTGTTTTTT. This translates into CAWSVLLRDTGELFF. The chain recombines TRBV30 with TRBJ2-2, with a weak D call TRBD2 (5 bases). Germline CDR1 is GTSNPN and CDR2 is SVGIG (reference sequence). The CDR3 extends over 15 amino acids. V was cut by 0 bases and J by 3 bases, with 11 bases left in between.

There are a few counts of this clone. V usage is TRBV18 and J usage is TRBJ2-7; TRBD1 might be the D (5 bases). Between the trimmed V and J ends, which lost 6 bases and 2 bases, there was a span of 17 bases. CDR1 and CDR2 (germline): KGHSH, LQKENI. The CDR3 is 15 amino acids. For the CDR3, the DNA is TGTGCCAGCTCTCCCACCGTTGGGGCTACCTACGAGCAGTACTTC. This sequence encodes CASSPTVGATYEQYF.

This sequence joins TRBV28 and TRBJ2-7, with D maybe TRBD2 (6 bases). The V gene lost 6 bases and the J gene lost 6 bases, with 9 bases spanning the gap. The CDR3 has 11 amino acids. Germline V CDR1 and CDR2: MDHEN, SYDVKM. The CDR3 sequence: CASSQGGEQYF. DNA for the CDR3: TGTGCCAGCAGCCAGGGAGGCGAGCAGTACTTC.

This rearrangement joins TRBV7-9 to TRBJ2-4, with TRBD2 matching over 9 bases. Trimming removed 5 bases from V and 1 base from J; junction bases left unmatched: 3. CDR3 length: 15 residues. Germline-derived CDR1 and CDR2 are SEHNR and FQNEAQ (reference sequence). CDR3: CASSASGRAKNIQYF. The CDR3 region has the DNA TGTGCCAGCAGCGCAAGCGGGAGGGCCAAAAACATTCAGTACTTC.

This clone has more than one count but fewer than ten. The chain uses TRBV6-1 and TRBJ1-6, with TRBD1 matching 9 bases. V shed 6 bases and J 7 bases; nucleotides not matched to a gene: 7. CDR3 length: 15 residues. Germline CDR1 is MNHNS and CDR2 is SASEGT. CDR3 loop: CASRRGTGINSPLHF. CDR3 DNA: TGTGCCAGCAGACGCGGGACAGGGATCAATTCACCCCTCCACTTT.

The V and J genes are TRBV11-2 and TRBJ2-7; 8 nucleotides line up with TRBD1. The ends lost 6 bases at V and 1 base at J; junction bases unmatched: 8. CDR1 and CDR2 from the germline V gene are SGHAT and FQNNGV. The CDR3 consists of 15 residues. The CDR3 nucleotides are TGTGCCAGCAGACATACAGACAGGGGATCCTACGAGCAGTACTTC. Translated: CASRHTDRGSYEQYF. Combining the CDR3 with reference TRBV11-2 and TRBJ2-7 gives the whole variable domain EAGVAQSPRYKIIEKRQSVAFWCNPISGHATLYWYQQILGQGPKLLIQFQNNGVVDDSQLPKDRFSAERLKGVDSTLKIQPAKLEDSAVYLCASRHTDRGSYEQYFGPGTRLTVT.

J is TRBJ2-3 and V is TRBV5-6; 10 positions agree with TRBD1. The ends lost 3 bases at V and 4 bases at J; junction bases unmatched: 2. This CDR3 is built from 14 residues. The germline V gene has CDR1 SGHDT and CDR2 YYEEEE. CDR3 coding DNA: TGTGCCAGCAGCTGGGACAGGGGCGCAGATACGCAGTATTTT. Translation: CASSWDRGADTQYF.

The chain uses TRBV27 and TRBJ1-1; TRBD1 matches 9 bases. This CDR3 is built from 17 residues. CDR1 and CDR2 (germline): MNHEY, SMNVEV (reference sequence). V lost 3 bases to trimming and J lost 0 bases; unmatched junction nucleotides: 8. The DNA of the CDR3 is TGTGCCAGCAGTTTCACAGGGGGCGCGTGGGTGAACACTGAAGCTTTCTTT. Translated, it gives CASSFTGGAWVNTEAFF.

The chain combines TRBV4-2 with TRBJ1-3; the D gene is possibly TRBD1 (5 bases). V lost 1 base and J 15 bases, leaving 13 bases between the germline ends. Germline V lookup: CDR1 LGHNA, CDR2 YNFKEQ. The CDR3 has 12 residues. This CDR3 is CASSQGEGQGYF. The CDR3 DNA follows: TGTGCCAGCAGCCAAGGAGAAGGACAAGGATATTTT.

CDR3 in amino acids: CASSSFQETQYF. CDR3 DNA sequence: TGCGCCAGCAGCTCCTTCCAAGAGACCCAGTACTTC. The gene calls are TRBV5-1 and TRBJ2-5; D is unclear. V was pared by 3 bases and J by 1 base, with 4 bases between. Germline values: CDR1 SGHRS, CDR2 YFSETQ. The length of the CDR3 is 12 residues.

The chain has TRBV19 and TRBJ2-1; D is uncertain. Per germline, CDR1 LNHDA and CDR2 SQIVND (reference sequence). V was cut by 5 bases and J by 11 bases, with 16 bases left in between. The CDR3 sequence is 13 residues long. The CDR3 coding sequence is TGTGCCAGTAGTCCGCTCCTCACGCCTAAGCAGTTCTTC. Protein product: CASSPLLTPKQFF.

The chain joins TRBV7-2 to TRBJ2-3; tentative D call: TRBD1 (5 bases). This CDR3 comprises 17 residues. V was trimmed by 4 bases and J by 0 bases, leaving 17 bases between them. Germline values: CDR1 SGHTA, CDR2 FQGNSA. CDR3 sequence reads: CASSSTVLLTSTDTQYF. DNA of the CDR3: TGTGCCAGCAGCTCGACAGTGCTACTAACTAGCACAGATACGCAGTATTTT. Filled out from reference TRBV7-2 and TRBJ2-3, the complete variable domain reads GAGVSQSPSNKVTEKGKDVELRCDPISGHTALYWYRQSLGQGLEFLIYFQGNSAPDKSGLPSDRFSAERTGGSVSTLTIQRTQQEDSAVYLCASSSTVLLTSTDTQYFGPGTRLTVL.

The chain combines TRBV30 with TRBJ2-2; maybe TRBD2 (5 bases). Between the trimmed V and J ends, which lost 2 bases and 1 base, there was a span of 14 bases. Germline V gene sequence: CDR1 GTSNPN, CDR2 SVGIG (reference sequence). The CDR3 spans 16 residues. The CDR3 DNA reads TGTGCCTGGAGTCCTGTTGGACTCAGGAACACCGGGGAGCTGTTTTTT. Translated, it gives CAWSPVGLRNTGELFF.

This clone came up a few times. The chain employs TRBV28 and TRBJ1-4; the D gene is possibly TRBD1 (5 bases). Trimming cost V 2 bases and J 7 bases, with 14 bases left between them. The CDR3 has 15 amino acids. Germline V gene sequence: CDR1 MDHEN, CDR2 SYDVKM. In DNA form, the CDR3 reads TGTGCCAGCAGTTTAGGTGGCCAGGGAACTGAAAAACTGTTTTTT. Translating it yields CASSLGGQGTEKLFF.

J is TRBJ2-6 and V is TRBV10-3, with a possible D match to TRBD2 (6 bases). V lost 3 bases and J lost 2, with 8 bases in between. This CDR3 has 15 residues. Germline CDR1 is ENHRY and CDR2 is SYGVKD. Here the CDR3 DNA reads TGTGCCATCAGTGAAGGAGGGCCTGGGGCCAACGTCCTGACTTTC. Translated: CAISEGGPGANVLTF.

The V call is TRBV5-1, the J call TRBJ2-1; the match to TRBD2 covers 10 bases. V was pared by 0 bases and J by 3 bases, with 9 bases of the junction left unmatched. The CDR3 loop spans 18 amino acids. The germline CDR1 and CDR2 sequences are SGHRS and YFSETQ. CDR3 sequence (DNA): TGCGCCAGCAGCTTGGAGTCTAGCGGGAGTCCCATCTACAATGAGCAGTTCTTC. Its translation: CASSLESSGSPIYNEQFF.

V usage is TRBV4-3 and J usage is TRBJ2-1, with 13 bases identical to TRBD2. This CDR3 has 13 amino acids. Losses at the gene ends were 1 base for V and 15 bases for J; bases not matched to a gene: 3. Germline V CDR1 and CDR2: LGHNA, YSLEER. The CDR3 DNA follows: TGCGCCAGCAGCCAAGGACTAGCGGGAGGTAGGTTCTTC. Protein: CASSQGLAGGRFF.

CDR3 DNA sequence: TGTGCCAGCGGGAGCGGGGGGCGCCCATACGAGCAGTACTTC. Its translation is CASGSGGRPYEQYF. The chain recombines TRBV6-1 with TRBJ2-7; 9 nucleotides agree with TRBD2. The CDR3 extends over 14 amino acids. Per the germline V gene, CDR1 is MNHNS and CDR2 is SASEGT. The V and J ends lost 8 bases and 4 bases, in that order; junction bases with no gene match: 9.

The CDR3 loop is CAWVDRVGEKLFF. CDR3 sequence (DNA): TGTGCCTGGGTTGACAGGGTCGGTGAAAAACTGTTTTTT. V usage is TRBV30 and J usage is TRBJ1-4; 7 positions agree with TRBD1. The CDR3 contains 13 residues. The J segment lost 7 bases and the V segment lost 5 bases, leaving 7 bases of the junction unmatched. CDR1 is GTSNPN, CDR2 SVGIG, per germline (reference sequence).